This TCR beta chain was documented in a study of blood T cell repertoires in COVID-19. In the study overall: Samples taken during acute and convalescent COVID-19 were collected in the United States, Italy and Spain.

Everyone who took part was roughly 18 to 89 years old, and they came from about 23 US areas. Participants were placed into cohorts based on the clinical history they reported. Recovered Cohort 3 donors showed two negative PCRs, clearance, or symptom resolution. TCRdb keeps only in-frame clones here, not all; method: immunoSEQ multiplex PCR. Of under 300,000 clones listed, roughly 86% are singletons. The CDR3 is 16 residues long. The V gene's germline CDR1 is MDHEN and CDR2 SYDVKM. V shed 3 bases and J 2 bases; nucleotides not matched to a gene: 5. The sequenced sample consisted of PBMCs or T cells enriched from blood (not recorded which). The chain has TRBV28 and TRBJ2-3; 10 nucleotides line up with TRBD1. This receptor was taken from a woman aged 50 to 60 who had recovered from COVID-19. CDR3 nucleotide sequence: TGTGCCAGCAGTTTGCCGGGACAGGGGACCACAGATACGCAGTATTTT. Translation gives CASSLPGQGTTDTQYF.